This TCR beta chain was identified during a study of shared clonotypes between healthy human individuals. What was sequenced on ten immunoSEQ deep assay plates was unsorted PBMC DNA. Original processing notes: Junction-only sequences produced by ImmunoSEQ had no quality scores, so filtering differed. Measured with immunoSEQ multiplex PCR; TCRdb has only the in-frame clones, and not every one. V and J calls and clone size follow that table, whereas D and trimming were derived from the DNA. The sample lists under 600,000 clones; around 77% were seen once. Unmatched junction bases numbered 4, after V lost 3 bases and J lost 0 bases. Germline lookup yields CDR1 SGHTA and CDR2 FQGTGA. The CDR3 loop spans 17 amino acids.

The receptor's source is a woman in her 40s in good health. Some clones in this sample may be carry-over from other donors' samples. The chain uses TRBV7-3 and TRBJ2-1; 11 bases agree with TRBD2. Sequenced input: PBMCs. The CDR3 sequence: CASSFGTSGSSYNEQFF. Here the CDR3 DNA reads TGTGCCAGCAGCTTTGGGACTAGCGGAAGCTCCTACAATGAGCAGTTCTTC.